A single sample gave rise to the 27 T cell receptor beta chains below, sequenced in a study of neurological immune-mediated disorders. One entry per CDR3 protein, called by TCRdb with MiXCR from the 5' RACE reads. The sample carries some 28,000 distinct CDR3 sequences, about 6.9% recorded once. Input material: PBMCs. These receptors were obtained from a woman aged 45-59 years in good health.

This clonotype was seen ten or more times. This rearrangement joins TRBV9 to TRBJ2-1; 8 nucleotides line up with TRBD2. This CDR3 comprises 15 residues. Germline CDR1 and CDR2: SGDLS and YYNGEE. Trimming at V came to 0 bases and at J to 9 bases, leaving 8 bases not matched to a gene. In DNA, the CDR3 is TGTGCCAGCAGCGTAGGTAATAGCGGGATTAGTGAGCAGTTCTTC. It encodes CASSVGNSGISEQFF.

By proportion, this clonotype is medium-sized. The chain joins TRBV5-1 to TRBJ1-2, with TRBD1 matching over 7 bases. The CDR3 is made up of 16 amino acids. J lost 6 bases, V lost 3 bases, and 14 bases had no gene match. Germline V gene sequence: CDR1 SGHRS, CDR2 YFSETQ. CDR3 protein: CASSSFPGQTSDGYTF. CDR3 sequence (DNA): TGCGCCAGCAGCTCGTTTCCGGGACAGACGTCGGATGGCTACACCTTC. The full variable domain, its missing parts supplied by reference TRBV5-1 and TRBJ1-2, is KAGVTQTPRYLIKTRGQQVTLSCSPISGHRSVSWYQQTPGQGLQFLFEYFSETQRNKGNFPGRFSGRQFSNSRSEMNVSTLELGDSALYLCASSSFPGQTSDGYTFGSGTRLTVV.

By sample fraction, this clonotype is medium-sized. The V and J genes are TRBV20-1 and TRBJ2-1; 16 bases are shared with TRBD2. The V gene's germline CDR1 is DFQATT and CDR2 SNEGSKA (reference sequence). After removal of 4 bases from V and 5 bases from J, the junction contained 17 bases not matched to a gene. The CDR3 consists of 20 residues. This chain's CDR3 is CSANAVQGTSGRVINNEQFF. The CDR3 DNA is TGCAGTGCTAATGCCGTCCAGGGGACTAGCGGGAGGGTGATAAACAATGAGCAGTTCTTC.

This clonotype showed up many times. The chain couples TRBV12-3 or TRBV12-4 to TRBJ1-2; the D is unclear. The CDR3 totals 12 residues. Deletions cut 7 bases from V and 9 bases from J, with 15 bases between. The CDR3 loop is CASTRHPPSYTF. DNA of the CDR3: TGTGCCAGCACCCGGCACCCCCCCAGCTACACCTTC.

This clonotype was recorded many times. The rearrangement joins TRBV5-1 to TRBJ2-5; D is undetermined. Germline CDR1 is SGHRS and CDR2 is YFSETQ. The CDR3 runs 11 residues. The ends were cut back, 0 bases at V and 4 bases at J, with 1 base in the middle. The chain's CDR3 is CASSLVETQYF. The CDR3 DNA sequence: TGCGCCAGCAGCTTGGTAGAGACCCAGTACTTC.

This clonotype was seen ten or more times. The DNA for the CDR3 is TGCGCCAGCAGCTTGGGACCTGGCCAGGCCTACTACGAGCAGTACTTC. Translating it yields CASSLGPGQAYYEQYF. The chain uses TRBV5-1 and TRBJ2-7; D gene uncertain. V was shortened by 0 bases and J by 3 bases, with 16 bases between the two germline ends. Germline CDR1 SGHRS, CDR2 YFSETQ. The CDR3 runs to 16 residues.

This clonotype was picked up many times. The chain carries TRBV20-1 and TRBJ2-5; no clear D. Germline CDR1 is DFQATT and CDR2 is SNEGSKA (reference sequence). V lost 0 bases to trimming and J lost 6 bases, with 11 bases between them. The CDR3 length is 13 residues. The CDR3 protein is CSARDLYGKTQYF. CDR3 coding DNA: TGCAGTGCTAGAGATTTGTACGGAAAGACCCAGTACTTC.

This clonotype was found many times. The rearrangement links TRBV10-2 to TRBJ2-1; TRBD2 agrees at 12 bases. There are 16 residues in the CDR3. Per germline, CDR1 WSHSY and CDR2 SAAADI. The V segment lost 3 bases and the J segment 5 bases; nucleotides outside the gene matches: 5. CDR3 sequence reads: CASSESSGGAHNEQFF. The CDR3 DNA follows: TGCGCCAGCAGTGAATCTAGCGGGGGGGCCCACAATGAGCAGTTCTTC.

The sample holds many counts of this clonotype. The genes are TRBV29-1 and TRBJ2-2; tentatively, D is TRBD1 or TRBD2 (5 bases each). The ends were cut back, 4 bases at V and 5 bases at J, with 8 bases in the middle. Germline V gene sequence: CDR1 SQVTM, CDR2 ANQGSEA. The length of the CDR3 is 12 residues. Written as DNA, the CDR3 is TGCAGCGTTGGAGGGGTGACCGGGGAGCTGTTTTTT. This translates into CSVGGVTGELFF.

This clonotype qualifies as medium-sized. The rearrangement joins TRBV3-1 to TRBJ2-4, with unresolved D. Trimming stripped 2 bases from V and 6 bases from J, with 11 bases between. This CDR3 has 14 residues. Germline V gene sequence: CDR1 LGHDT, CDR2 YNNKEL (reference sequence). The CDR3 DNA follows: TGTGCCAGCAGCCAAAACACCCAAGGAAACATTCAGTACTTC. It yields the protein CASSQNTQGNIQYF.

This clonotype showed up many times. V gene TRBV20-1 combines with J gene TRBJ1-6; 11 bases fit TRBD1. J was trimmed by 10 bases and V by 5 bases; bases with no gene match: 4. The CDR3 has 13 residues. Germline V gene data show CDR1 as DFQATT and CDR2 as SNEGSKA (reference sequence). CDR3: CSAGTGGRSPLHF. CDR3 bases: TGCAGTGCTGGGACAGGGGGTCGATCACCCCTCCACTTT.

The table lists this clonotype with many counts. The chain carries TRBV5-1 and TRBJ1-6; D is possibly TRBD1 (6 bases). CDR1 is SGHRS, CDR2 YFSETQ, per germline. The CDR3 runs to 14 residues. The V end lost 4 bases, the J end lost 10 bases, and 15 bases lay between the germline ends. This chain's CDR3 is CASSPSGDGSPLHF. The CDR3 DNA reads TGCGCCAGCAGCCCTTCAGGGGATGGGTCACCCCTCCACTTT.

There are many counts of this clonotype. The rearrangement joins TRBV6-1 to TRBJ1-5; D might be TRBD1 (6 bases). CDR1 MNHNS and CDR2 SASEGT come from the germline V gene. Trimming took 11 bases from V and 3 from J, leaving 14 bases between them. This CDR3 contains 13 residues. Here the CDR3 reads CASQGALNQPQHF. CDR3 nucleotides: TGTGCCTCACAGGGCGCGCTCAATCAGCCCCAGCATTTT.

This clonotype has a count of ten or more. The V gene is TRBV28, the J gene TRBJ2-5, with 8 bases identical to TRBD1. CDR1 and CDR2 (germline): MDHEN, SYDVKM. This CDR3 contains 16 residues. V shed 4 bases and J 5 bases; nucleotides not matched to a gene: 12. The CDR3 protein is CASSSPGTGTSETQYF. CDR3 DNA: TGTGCCAGCAGTTCGCCGGGGACAGGCACCTCCGAGACCCAGTACTTC.

This clonotype was picked up many times. V usage is TRBV20-1 and J usage is TRBJ2-3; perhaps TRBD1 as D (5 bases). Germline V gene sequence: CDR1 DFQATT, CDR2 SNEGSKA (reference sequence). V shed 2 bases and J shed 0 bases, with 18 bases lying between them. The CDR3 loop spans 17 amino acids. The CDR3: CSARHPLQALSTDTQYF. The CDR3 DNA is TGCAGTGCTAGACACCCTTTACAGGCGCTTAGCACAGATACGCAGTATTTT.

In this sample, this clonotype turned up many times. V and J are TRBV28 and TRBJ2-4; 7 bases map to TRBD2. This CDR3 contains 11 residues. Germline V gene sequence: CDR1 MDHEN, CDR2 SYDVKM. V trimming: 6 bases; J trimming: 8 bases; junction bases outside the gene matches: 1. CDR3 sequence (DNA): TGTGCCAGCAGAGGGAGGGACATTCAGTACTTC. Amino acids: CASRGRDIQYF.

This clonotype occurred many times. The chain couples TRBV5-1 to TRBJ1-2, with 10 bases aligning to TRBD1. Per germline, CDR1 SGHRS and CDR2 YFSETQ. The CDR3 spans 16 residues. The V segment lost 2 bases and the J segment 6 bases; nucleotides outside the gene matches: 10. The chain's CDR3 is CASSFMTGGVGDGYTF. DNA of the CDR3: TGCGCCAGCAGCTTTATGACAGGGGGCGTAGGGGATGGCTACACCTTC.

This clonotype was counted many times. The chain employs TRBV18 and TRBJ2-7, with D possibly matching TRBD1 (5 bases). V was cut by 6 bases and J by 7 bases, with 13 bases left in between. Germline V CDR1 and CDR2: KGHSH, LQKENI. The CDR3 is made up of 12 amino acids. DNA of the CDR3: TGTGCCAGCTCCACACAGGCCCGGGAGCAGTACTTC. Encoded protein: CASSTQAREQYF.

In this sample, this clonotype turned up many times. The chain has TRBV20-1 and TRBJ2-7; the D is unclear. Germline CDR1 DFQATT, CDR2 SNEGSKA (reference sequence). The CDR3 covers 12 residues. The germline V and J ends were trimmed by 7 bases and 4 bases, with 14 bases remaining between them. The CDR3 loop reads CSVDPPGYEQYF. As DNA, the CDR3 is TGCAGTGTTGACCCCCCCGGATACGAGCAGTACTTC.

In its sample, this clonotype was seen many times. This chain joins TRBV9 and TRBJ1-5, with a possible D match to TRBD1 (6 bases). Germline loops: CDR1 SGDLS, CDR2 YYNGEE. Trimming cost V 4 bases and J 5 bases, with 22 bases left between them. This CDR3 is 17 amino acids long. The CDR3 spells CASSPRGGGSGDQPQHF. DNA of the CDR3: TGTGCCAGCAGCCCCCGTGGAGGGGGAAGCGGCGATCAGCCCCAGCATTTT.

This chain joins TRBV2 and TRBJ2-1; tentatively, D is TRBD2 (5 bases). Germline V gene sequence: CDR1 SNHLY, CDR2 FYNNEI. V was clipped by 4 bases and J by 7 bases, with 14 bases between them. The CDR3 runs to 14 residues. The CDR3 loop reads CASSVSVFVNEQFF. CDR3 coding DNA: TGTGCCAGCAGTGTTAGCGTGTTTGTGAATGAGCAGTTCTTC.

This clonotype was seen many times. This chain joins TRBV12-3 or TRBV12-4 and TRBJ1-4; tentative D call: TRBD1 (6 bases). This CDR3 has 17 residues. V dropped 3 bases and J dropped 0 bases, with 14 bases sitting between them. CDR3 sequence reads: CASSFRQGTTTNEKLFF. In nucleotides, the CDR3 is TGTGCCAGCAGTTTCCGGCAGGGGACGACAACTAATGAAAAACTGTTTTTT.

This clonotype was detected many times. This chain links TRBV12-3 or TRBV12-4 with TRBJ2-7; no definite D call. Trimming took 6 bases from V and 3 from J, leaving 18 bases between them. This CDR3 is built from 15 residues. The CDR3 nucleotides read TGTGCCAGCAGCCCTTCGGGCGACTCCCACTACGAGCAGTACTTC. This codes for CASSPSGDSHYEQYF.

A few counts support this clonotype. The rearrangement links TRBV12-3 or TRBV12-4 to TRBJ1-1; TRBD1 aligns across 7 bases. V shed 8 bases and J 5 bases; nucleotides not matched to a gene: 8. This CDR3 region has 13 residues. The CDR3 sequence is CASVRQGLTEAFF. CDR3 coding DNA: TGTGCCAGCGTACGACAGGGCTTGACTGAAGCTTTCTTT.

This clonotype has at least ten counts. V is TRBV20-1 and J is TRBJ1-5; D is perhaps TRBD1 (5 bases). CDR1 and CDR2 (germline): DFQATT, SNEGSKA (reference sequence). Trimming took 6 bases from V and 2 from J, leaving 23 bases between them. The CDR3 totals 17 residues. The CDR3 here is CSAKFLIGDAGNQPQHF. The CDR3 bases are TGCAGTGCGAAGTTTCTAATAGGGGACGCTGGCAATCAGCCCCAGCATTTT.

There are many counts of this clonotype. The chain has TRBV6-2 or TRBV6-3 and TRBJ2-7; 7 positions match TRBD1. Germline CDR1 and CDR2: MNHEY and SVGEGT. V was clipped by 6 bases and J by 0 bases; unmatched bases: 5. CDR3 length: 14 amino acids. This chain's CDR3 is CASSLWDSSYEQYF. In nucleotides, the CDR3 is TGTGCCAGCAGCTTGTGGGACAGCTCCTACGAGCAGTACTTC.

Ten or more counts support this clonotype. V is TRBV2 and J is TRBJ2-5, with a possible D match to TRBD2 (6 bases). CDR1 is SNHLY and CDR2 is FYNNEI in the germline V gene. This CDR3 comprises 14 residues. The germline V and J ends were trimmed by 0 bases and 5 bases, with 10 bases remaining between them. The CDR3 DNA reads as TGTGCCAGCAGTGAAGCACTAGCAGGGGAGACCCAGTACTTC. The encoded protein is CASSEALAGETQYF.